This TCR beta chain was documented in a study of CD8 T cells in Susac syndrome. CDR3 size: 14 residues. Trimming removed 0 bases from V and 2 bases from J, with 6 bases in between. Germline values: CDR1 MGHDK, CDR2 SYGVNS. Reverse transcription used roughly 0.5 to 1 ug RNA and random hexamers. TCRdb called the immunoSEQ multiplex PCR reads again in MiXCR, with one record for every CDR3 protein. The table records more than 200,000 distinct CDR3 sequences, around 95% of them present only once. The receptor comes from a human donor with multiple sclerosis. Sequencing used CD4+ T cells from PBMCs. The chain uses TRBV25-1 and TRBJ2-3; the D is unclear. Written as DNA, the CDR3 is TGTGCCAGCAGTGAATACCCGATCACAGATACGCAGTATTTT. Translated: CASSEYPITDTQYF.